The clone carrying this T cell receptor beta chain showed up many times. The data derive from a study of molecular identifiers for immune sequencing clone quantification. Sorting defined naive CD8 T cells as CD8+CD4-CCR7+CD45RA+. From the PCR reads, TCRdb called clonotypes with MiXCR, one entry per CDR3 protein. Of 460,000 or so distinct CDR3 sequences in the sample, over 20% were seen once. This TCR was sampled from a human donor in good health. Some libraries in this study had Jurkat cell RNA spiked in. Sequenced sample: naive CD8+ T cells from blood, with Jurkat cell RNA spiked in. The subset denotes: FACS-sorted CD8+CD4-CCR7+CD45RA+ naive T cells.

CDR3 sequence: CASSPKGAGGYTDTQYF. The CDR3 DNA follows: TGCGCCAGCAGCCCGAAGGGGGCAGGGGGTTACACAGATACGCAGTATTTT. This chain links TRBV4-1 with TRBJ2-3; 7 bases align to TRBD1. The length of the CDR3 is 17 residues. Germline trimming cut 4 bases from V and 2 bases from J; bases unmatched to any gene: 12. The V gene's germline CDR1 is MGHRA and CDR2 YSYEKL.